This TCR beta chain originates from a study of shared clonotypes between healthy human individuals. Study background: The cohort had two women and three men, ages 18 to 49.

CD45RA-negative memory and CD45RA+ naive subsets were split from the CD4+ cells. The V and J ends lost 4 bases and 8 bases respectively, with 22 bases between them. Looked up from germline, CDR1 is SGHTS and CDR2 is YDEGEE. This CDR3 is built from 17 residues. Data came from immunoSEQ multiplex PCR; TCRdb stores just in-frame clones and leaves some out. The sample includes fewer than 2.5 million clones, approximately 93% seen only once; the top ten take 0.36%. This chain joins TRBV5-8 and TRBJ2-6, with D perhaps matching TRBD1 (6 bases). The sequenced sample was naive CD4+ T cells from PBMCs. Indicated subset: CD45RA+ positively selected. The sequence was obtained from a young man in good health. Some clones in this sample may be carry-over from other donors' samples. The CDR3 protein is CASSRFRGSLGPNVLTF. Written as DNA, the CDR3 is TGTGCCAGCAGCCGGTTCAGGGGCTCTCTGGGGCCCAACGTCCTGACTTTC.